This TCR beta chain comes out of a study of T cell changes during pregnancy in multiple sclerosis. CDR1 MNHEY and CDR2 SMNVEV come from the germline V gene (reference sequence). V dropped 4 bases and J dropped 4 bases, with 31 bases sitting between them. The CDR3 is 20 amino acids. Method: immunoSEQ multiplex PCR; TCRdb's copy keeps in-frame clones and lacks some. The table records tens of thousands of clones, around 94% of them present only once. The clonotype originates from a female donor with multiple sclerosis, enrolled in a pregnancy study. The source was CD4+ T cells from peripheral blood mononuclear cells, collected in the third trimester of pregnancy. This chain connects TRBV27 to TRBJ1-1; a weak D match, TRBD1 (5 bases). Here the CDR3 DNA reads TGTGCCAGCAGTTCCTCCACACTCCTGATCTCCCCGACAGTAAGCACTGAAGCTTTCTTT. Encoded protein: CASSSSTLLISPTVSTEAFF.